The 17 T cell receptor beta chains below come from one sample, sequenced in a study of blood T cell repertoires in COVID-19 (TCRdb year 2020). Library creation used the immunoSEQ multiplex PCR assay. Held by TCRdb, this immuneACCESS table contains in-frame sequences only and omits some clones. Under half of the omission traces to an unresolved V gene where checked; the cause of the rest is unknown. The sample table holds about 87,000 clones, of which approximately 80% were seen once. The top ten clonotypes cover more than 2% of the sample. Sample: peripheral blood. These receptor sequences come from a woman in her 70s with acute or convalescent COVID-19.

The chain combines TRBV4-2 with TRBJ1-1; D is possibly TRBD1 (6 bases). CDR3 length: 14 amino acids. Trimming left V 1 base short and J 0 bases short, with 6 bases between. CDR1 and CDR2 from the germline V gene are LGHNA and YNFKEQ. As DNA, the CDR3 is TGTGCCAGCAGCCAAGGGACAGTGAACACTGAAGCTTTCTTT. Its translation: CASSQGTVNTEAFF.

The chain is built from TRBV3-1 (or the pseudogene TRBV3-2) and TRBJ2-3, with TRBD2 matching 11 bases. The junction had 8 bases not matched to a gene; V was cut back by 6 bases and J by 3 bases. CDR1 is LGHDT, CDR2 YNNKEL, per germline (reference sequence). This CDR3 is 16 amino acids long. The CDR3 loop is CASREYSGGETDTQYF. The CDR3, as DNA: TGTGCCAGCAGAGAGTATAGCGGGGGGGAAACAGATACGCAGTATTTT.

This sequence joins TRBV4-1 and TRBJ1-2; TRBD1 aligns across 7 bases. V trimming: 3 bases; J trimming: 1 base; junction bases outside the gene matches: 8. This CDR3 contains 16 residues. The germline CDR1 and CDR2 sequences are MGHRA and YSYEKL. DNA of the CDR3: TGCGCCAGCAGCCATATAAGCGGACAGGTTAACTATGGCTACACCTTC. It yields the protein CASSHISGQVNYGYTF.

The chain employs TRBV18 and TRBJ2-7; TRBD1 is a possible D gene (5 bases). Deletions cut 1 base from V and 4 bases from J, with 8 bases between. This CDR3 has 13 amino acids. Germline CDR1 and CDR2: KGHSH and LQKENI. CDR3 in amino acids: CASSPQGSYEQYF. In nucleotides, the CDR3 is TGTGCCAGCTCACCACAGGGGTCTTACGAGCAGTACTTC.

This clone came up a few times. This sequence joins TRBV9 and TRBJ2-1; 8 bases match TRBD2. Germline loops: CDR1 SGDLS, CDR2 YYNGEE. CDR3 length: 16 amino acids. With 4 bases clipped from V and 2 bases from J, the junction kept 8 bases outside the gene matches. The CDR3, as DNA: TGTGCCAGCAGCCCCGGGACTAGTAGCACCTACAATGAGCAGTTCTTC. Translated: CASSPGTSSTYNEQFF.

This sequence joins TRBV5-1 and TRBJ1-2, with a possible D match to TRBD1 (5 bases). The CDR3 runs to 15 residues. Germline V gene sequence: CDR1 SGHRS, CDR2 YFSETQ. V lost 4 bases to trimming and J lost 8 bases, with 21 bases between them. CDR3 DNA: TGCGCCAGCAGCGTAGGAGATACCAGGGTAGGGGGCTACACCTTC. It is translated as CASSVGDTRVGGYTF.

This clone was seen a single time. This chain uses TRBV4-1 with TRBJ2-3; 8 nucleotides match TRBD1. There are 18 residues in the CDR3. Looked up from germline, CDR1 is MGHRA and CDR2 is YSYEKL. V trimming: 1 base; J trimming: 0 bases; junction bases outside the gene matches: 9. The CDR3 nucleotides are TGCGCCAGCAGCCAAGTTGGAACAGGGGGATTTAGCACAGATACGCAGTATTTT. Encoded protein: CASSQVGTGGFSTDTQYF.

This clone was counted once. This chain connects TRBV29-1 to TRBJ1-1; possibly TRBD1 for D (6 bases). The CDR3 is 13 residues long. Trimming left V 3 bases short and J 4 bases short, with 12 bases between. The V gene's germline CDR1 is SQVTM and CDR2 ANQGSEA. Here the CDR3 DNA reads TGCAGCGTTGATCCCAGGGGCGGCACTGAAGCTTTCTTT. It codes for CSVDPRGGTEAFF.

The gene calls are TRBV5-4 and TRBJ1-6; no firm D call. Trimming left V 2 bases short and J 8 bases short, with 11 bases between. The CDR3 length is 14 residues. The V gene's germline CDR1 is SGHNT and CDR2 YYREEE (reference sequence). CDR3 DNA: TGTGCCAGCAGCTTTACGTCAGAACATTCACCCCTCCACTTT. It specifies CASSFTSEHSPLHF.

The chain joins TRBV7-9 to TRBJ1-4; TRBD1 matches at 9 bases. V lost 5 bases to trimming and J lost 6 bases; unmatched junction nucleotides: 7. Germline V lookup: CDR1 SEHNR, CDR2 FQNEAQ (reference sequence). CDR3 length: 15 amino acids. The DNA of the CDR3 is TGTGCCAGCAGCACAGGGGGCGGAATTGATGAAAAACTGTTTTTT. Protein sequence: CASSTGGGIDEKLFF.

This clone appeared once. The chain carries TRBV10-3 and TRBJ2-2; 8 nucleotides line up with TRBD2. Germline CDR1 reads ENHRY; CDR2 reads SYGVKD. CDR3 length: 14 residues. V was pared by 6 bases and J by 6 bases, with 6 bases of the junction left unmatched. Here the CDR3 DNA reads TGTGCCATCAGGGGACTAGGAGGGTCCGGGGAGCTGTTTTTT. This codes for CAIRGLGGSGELFF.

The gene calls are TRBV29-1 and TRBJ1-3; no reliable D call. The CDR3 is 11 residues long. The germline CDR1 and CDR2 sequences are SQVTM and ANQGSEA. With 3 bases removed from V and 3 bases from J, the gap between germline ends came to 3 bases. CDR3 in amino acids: CSVDRGNTIYF. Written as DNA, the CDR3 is TGCAGCGTTGATCGTGGAAACACCATATATTTT.

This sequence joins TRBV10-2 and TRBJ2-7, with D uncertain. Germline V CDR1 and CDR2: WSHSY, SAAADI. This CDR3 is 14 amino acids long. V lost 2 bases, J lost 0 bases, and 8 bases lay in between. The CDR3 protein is CASSEPYSSYEQYF. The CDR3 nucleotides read TGCGCCAGCAGTGAGCCGTATAGCTCCTACGAGCAGTACTTC.

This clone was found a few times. In DNA form, the CDR3 reads TGTGCCAGCAGTCAGGGGGATTCACCCCTCCACTTT. Amino acids: CASSQGDSPLHF. J is TRBJ1-6 and V is TRBV7-9, with 7 bases matching TRBD1. The germline gives CDR1 SEHNR, CDR2 FQNEAQ (reference sequence). Trimming removed 6 bases from V and 8 bases from J; junction bases left unmatched: 1. The CDR3 length is 12 residues. Full variable domain (remainder filled in from reference TRBV7-9 and TRBJ1-6): DTGVSQNPRHKITKRGQNVTFRCDPISEHNRLYWYRQTLGQGPEFLTYFQNEAQLEKSRLLSDRFSAERPKGSFSTLEIQRTEQGDSAMYLCASSQGDSPLHFGNGTRLTVT.

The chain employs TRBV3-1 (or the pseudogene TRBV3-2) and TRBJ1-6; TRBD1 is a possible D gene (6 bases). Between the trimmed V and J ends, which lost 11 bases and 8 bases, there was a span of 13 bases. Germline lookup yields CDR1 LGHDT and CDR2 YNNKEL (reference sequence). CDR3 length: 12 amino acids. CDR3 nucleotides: TGTGCCTCCAGGGGTTTTGATTCACCCCTCCACTTT. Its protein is CASRGFDSPLHF.

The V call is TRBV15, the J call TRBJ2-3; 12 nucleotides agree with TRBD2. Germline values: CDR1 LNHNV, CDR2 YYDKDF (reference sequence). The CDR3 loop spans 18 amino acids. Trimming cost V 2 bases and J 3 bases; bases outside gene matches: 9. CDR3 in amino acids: CATSRPPSGGARTDTQYF. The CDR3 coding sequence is TGTGCCACCAGCAGACCGCCTAGCGGGGGGGCTAGGACAGATACGCAGTATTTT. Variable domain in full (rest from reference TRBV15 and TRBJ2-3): DAMVIQNPRYQVTQFGKPVTLSCSQTLNHNVMYWYQQKSSQAPKLLFHYYDKDFNNEADTPDNFQSRRPNTSFCFLDIRSPGLGDTAMYLCATSRPPSGGARTDTQYFGPGTRLTVL.

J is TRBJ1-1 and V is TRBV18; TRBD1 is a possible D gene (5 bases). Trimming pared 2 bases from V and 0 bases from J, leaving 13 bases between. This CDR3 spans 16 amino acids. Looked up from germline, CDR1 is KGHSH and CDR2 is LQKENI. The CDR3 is CASSPENRFVNTEAFF. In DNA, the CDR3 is TGTGCCAGCTCACCAGAAAACAGGTTTGTGAACACTGAAGCTTTCTTT.